A single sample gave rise to the 16 T cell receptor beta chains below, sequenced in a study of PD-1 blockade in classical Hodgkin lymphoma. Here immunoSEQ multiplex PCR was the method, and the copy in TCRdb shows in-frame clones only, minus some. The table lists 20,000 to 30,000 clones, around 84% of them singletons. Relapse was seen in all patients after autologous stem cell transplantation, and brentuximab vedotin exposure was variable. This specimen consisted of peripheral blood mononuclear cells (PBMCs), obtained at baseline. The receptors here all came from a human donor with classical Hodgkin lymphoma.

In its sample, this clone was seen once. The genes are TRBV9 and TRBJ2-3; 9 nucleotides line up with TRBD1. The V gene end was trimmed by 6 bases and the J gene end by 3 bases; junction bases not matched to a gene: 8. CDR3 size: 15 residues. Germline V lookup: CDR1 SGDLS, CDR2 YYNGEE. CDR3 in DNA: TGTGCCAGCACGAGGGACAGGGAGGCAACAGATACGCAGTATTTT. It specifies CASTRDREATDTQYF. Full variable domain (remainder filled in from reference TRBV9 and TRBJ2-3): DSGVTQTPKHLITATGQRVTLRCSPRSGDLSVYWYQQSLDQGLQFLIQYYNGEERAKGNILERFSAQQFPDLHSELNLSSLELGDSALYFCASTRDREATDTQYFGPGTRLTVL.

This clone is a singleton in its sample. The sample holds other DNA sequences that translate to the same CDR3. The rearrangement links TRBV5-1 to TRBJ2-7; TRBD1 matches at 10 bases. In germline, CDR1 is SGHRS, CDR2 YFSETQ. The CDR3 is made up of 14 amino acids. Germline trimming cut 8 bases from V and 3 bases from J; bases unmatched to any gene: 8. The CDR3 sequence: CASSPGQGNYEQYF. DNA of the CDR3: TGCGCCAGTAGCCCGGGACAGGGGAACTACGAGCAGTACTTC.

This rearrangement joins TRBV18 to TRBJ2-1; D may be TRBD1 (8 bases). Per the germline V gene, CDR1 is KGHSH and CDR2 is LQKENI. Trimming shortened V by 3 bases and J by 6 bases, and 18 bases separated the two germline ends. The CDR3 is 16 amino acids. CDR3 residues: CASSPPTGGGVNEQFF. For the CDR3, the DNA is TGTGCCAGCTCACCCCCCACAGGGGGAGGGGTCAATGAGCAGTTCTTC.

With respect to this clone: The sample contains more than one DNA sequence encoding this CDR3. V and J are TRBV5-1 and TRBJ1-5; D is undetermined. Germline CDR1 SGHRS, CDR2 YFSETQ. V was clipped by 0 bases and J by 0 bases, with 7 bases between them. The CDR3 extends over 15 amino acids. The CDR3 sequence is CASSLGGVSNQPQHF. The CDR3 region has the DNA TGCGCCAGCAGCTTGGGCGGGGTTAGCAATCAGCCCCAGCATTTT.

The rearrangement links TRBV10-3 to TRBJ1-2, with D perhaps TRBD1 (5 bases). Germline CDR1 ENHRY, CDR2 SYGVKD. This CDR3 region has 15 residues. Between the trimmed V and J ends, which lost 2 bases and 8 bases, there was a span of 18 bases. CDR3 loop: CAISELMIRQNGYTF. The CDR3, as DNA: TGTGCCATCAGTGAGCTAATGATAAGACAGAACGGCTACACCTTC.

The chain links TRBV4-1 to TRBJ2-1, with 8 bases lining up with TRBD2. CDR3 size: 15 residues. The ends lost 1 base at V and 5 bases at J; junction bases unmatched: 4. Per germline, CDR1 MGHRA and CDR2 YSYEKL. CDR3 residues: CASSQVGRGDNEQFF. CDR3 bases: TGCGCCAGCAGCCAAGTAGGGCGGGGGGACAATGAGCAGTTCTTC.

This chain joins TRBV15 and TRBJ2-3; a possible D gene is TRBD2 (6 bases). Germline V lookup: CDR1 LNHNV, CDR2 YYDKDF (reference sequence). The CDR3 runs to 18 residues. V was shortened by 5 bases and J by 5 bases, with 26 bases between the two germline ends. For the CDR3, the DNA is TGTGCCACCAGCCAACTCCTAGGAGGCGGGGAGAGGGAAGATACGCAGTATTTT. Protein: CATSQLLGGGEREDTQYF. Combining the CDR3 with reference TRBV15 and TRBJ2-3 gives the whole variable domain DAMVIQNPRYQVTQFGKPVTLSCSQTLNHNVMYWYQQKSSQAPKLLFHYYDKDFNNEADTPDNFQSRRPNTSFCFLDIRSPGLGDTAMYLCATSQLLGGGEREDTQYFGPGTRLTVL.

This clone was detected only once. This chain connects TRBV14 to TRBJ1-5; TRBD1 might be the D (6 bases). The CDR3 covers 17 residues. Germline-derived CDR1 and CDR2 are SGHDN and FVKESK. Trimming left V 4 bases short and J 5 bases short, with 21 bases between. The CDR3 DNA follows: TGTGCCAGCAGCCGGGGGGCCCGACAGGAATACGATCAGCCCCAGCATTTT. Translating it yields CASSRGARQEYDQPQHF.

The chain couples TRBV7-3 to TRBJ2-1; 8 nucleotides agree with TRBD2. Unmatched junction bases numbered 7, after V lost 1 base and J lost 8 bases. Germline CDR1 SGHTA, CDR2 FQGTGA. The CDR3 spans 15 residues. This CDR3 is CASSLNSGESHEQFF. The CDR3 DNA is TGTGCCAGCAGCTTAAATAGCGGGGAGTCCCATGAGCAGTTCTTC.

The chain employs TRBV7-2 and TRBJ2-7, with 8 bases fitting TRBD1. J gave up 6 bases and V 0 bases, and 7 bases lay outside the gene matches. CDR1 is SGHTA, CDR2 FQGNSA, per germline. This CDR3 region has 15 residues. CDR3 amino acids: CASSLAGTGLGEQYF. The CDR3 nucleotides are TGTGCCAGCAGCTTAGCTGGGACAGGACTGGGCGAGCAGTACTTC.

The J gene is TRBJ1-2, the V gene TRBV6-6; TRBD1 is a possible D gene (6 bases). The CDR3 loop spans 15 amino acids. CDR1 MNHNY and CDR2 SVGAGI come from the germline V gene (reference sequence). V was pared by 2 bases and J by 2 bases, with 12 bases between. CDR3 residues: CASSYESQGNYGYTF. CDR3 sequence (DNA): TGTGCCAGCAGTTACGAGTCTCAGGGGAACTATGGCTACACCTTC.

The chain is built from TRBV7-2 and TRBJ2-2; D gene ambiguous. V lost 7 bases and J 6 bases, leaving 21 bases between the germline ends. Germline-derived CDR1 and CDR2 are SGHTA and FQGNSA. The CDR3 consists of 16 residues. Written as DNA, the CDR3 is TGTGCCAGCACCCTAGTCCCAATGTGGGAAGCCGGGGAGCTGTTTTTT. Residues: CASTLVPMWEAGELFF. Variable domain in full (rest from reference TRBV7-2 and TRBJ2-2): GAGVSQSPSNKVTEKGKDVELRCDPISGHTALYWYRQSLGQGLEFLIYFQGNSAPDKSGLPSDRFSAERTGGSVSTLTIQRTQQEDSAVYLCASTLVPMWEAGELFFGEGSRLTVL.

V usage is TRBV11-2 and J usage is TRBJ1-5; unclear D gene. V lost 5 bases, J lost 8 bases, and 16 bases lay in between. The CDR3 consists of 14 residues. Germline assignment: CDR1 SGHAT and CDR2 FQNNGV. CDR3 amino acids: CASSPGVPTEPQHF. The CDR3 region has the DNA TGTGCCAGCAGCCCCGGGGTACCAACGGAGCCCCAGCATTTT.

V and J are TRBV5-1 and TRBJ1-1; maybe TRBD1 (6 bases). CDR3 length: 15 amino acids. The germline gives CDR1 SGHRS, CDR2 YFSETQ. Between the trimmed V and J ends, which lost 0 bases and 1 base, there was a span of 10 bases. The CDR3 reads CASSLGSGENTEAFF. For the CDR3, the DNA is TGCGCCAGCAGCTTGGGATCAGGGGAGAACACTGAAGCTTTCTTT.

Comments on this clone: Other DNA sequences in this specimen translate into the identical CDR3. The genes are TRBV5-1 and TRBJ2-2; 7 positions agree with TRBD1. The CDR3 is 14 amino acids. The V gene end was trimmed by 0 bases and the J gene end by 4 bases; junction bases not matched to a gene: 0. Germline V gene sequence: CDR1 SGHRS, CDR2 YFSETQ. The CDR3 loop reads CASSLAGGTGELFF. Here the CDR3 DNA reads TGCGCCAGCAGCTTGGCAGGGGGCACCGGGGAGCTGTTTTTT.

About this clone: At one of its ends the junction is not consistent with the germline gene, which may arise from a read error. This chain joins TRBV7-7 and TRBJ2-5; 9 bases agree with TRBD1. Germline assignment: CDR1 SSHAT and CDR2 FNYEAQ (reference sequence). The CDR3 sequence is 15 residues long. The DNA for the CDR3 is TGTGCTAGCAGCGCGTCAACAGGGGGCGTGGAGACCCAGTACTTC. Translated, it gives CASSASTGGVETQYF.